The entry below gives a single TCR beta chain sequence along with its context. The sample is drawn from a study of control samples from healthy donors and cancer patients. Germline values: CDR1 SEHNR, CDR2 FQNEAQ (reference sequence). V dropped 8 bases and J dropped 7 bases, with 21 bases sitting between them. There are 15 residues in the CDR3. Measured with immunoSEQ multiplex PCR; TCRdb has only the in-frame clones, and not every one. The sample has 110,000 to 150,000 clones, 75% to 90% seen once; the top ten hold 4.9%. The chain has TRBV7-9 and TRBJ1-5; TRBD1 is a possible D gene (6 bases). This sequence originates from a man under 40 in good health. Source material: blood. The CDR3 nucleotides read TGTGCCAGCCAGCTCGATGGGGGGGCTGAGCAGCCCCAGCATTTT. Protein: CASQLDGGAEQPQHF.